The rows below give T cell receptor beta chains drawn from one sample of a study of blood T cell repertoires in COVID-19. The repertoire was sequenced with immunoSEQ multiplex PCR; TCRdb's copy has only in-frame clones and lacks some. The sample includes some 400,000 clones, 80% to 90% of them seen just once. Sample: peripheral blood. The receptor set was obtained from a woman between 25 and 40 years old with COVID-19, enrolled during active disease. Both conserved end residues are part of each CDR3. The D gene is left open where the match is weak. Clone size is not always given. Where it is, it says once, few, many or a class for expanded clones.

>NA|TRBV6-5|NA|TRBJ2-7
TGTGCCAGCAGGGTCCAAGGGGGGGGAAGCTACGAGCAGTACTTC
CASRVQGGGSYEQYF
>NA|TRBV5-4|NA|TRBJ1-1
TGTGCCAGCAGAACCAACAGGTTGAACACTGAAGCTTTCTTT
CASRTNRLNTEAFF
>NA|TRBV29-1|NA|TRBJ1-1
TGCAGCGTTGCCGGTTCCGTTGAAGCTTTCTTT
CSVAGSVEAFF
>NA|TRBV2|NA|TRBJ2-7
TGTGCCAGCAGCCAGGGGAACGAGCAGTACTTC
CASSQGNEQYF
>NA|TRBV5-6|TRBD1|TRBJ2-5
TGTGCCAGCAGCCTGACAGGGGTCAAGGCGACCCAGTACTTC
CASSLTGVKATQYF
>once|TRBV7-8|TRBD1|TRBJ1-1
TGTGCCAGCAGCTTAGCCCCGGGACAGGGGGCGCGTGTAGCTTTCTTT
CASSLAPGQGARVAFF
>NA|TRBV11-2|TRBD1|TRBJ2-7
TGTGCCAGCAGCTTAGTCCGGGACAGGGTCTACGAGCAGTACTTC
CASSLVRDRVYEQYF
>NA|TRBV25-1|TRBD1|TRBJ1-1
TGTGCCTCTTTAGGGACAGGGGGCAGGTCTTTCTTT
CASLGTGGRSFF
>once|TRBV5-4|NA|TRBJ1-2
TGTGCCAGCAGCTTGGACCCCGGTACGAAGGGCTACACCTTC
CASSLDPGTKGYTF
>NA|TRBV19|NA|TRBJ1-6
TGTGCCAGTAGCAGCGTAGATAATTCACCCCTCCACTTT
CASSSVDNSPLHF
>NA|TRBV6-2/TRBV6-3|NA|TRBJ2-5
TGTGCCAGCAGTCGCGGGACGCCGGAGACCCAGTACTTC
CASSRGTPETQYF
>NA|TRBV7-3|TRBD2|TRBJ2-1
TGTGCCAGCAGCCCCGGGGGGGCGTGGAATGAGCAGTTCTTC
CASSPGGAWNEQFF
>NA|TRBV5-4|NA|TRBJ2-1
TGTGCCAGCAGCTACGGGACTCGCAATGAGCAGTTCTTC
CASSYGTRNEQFF
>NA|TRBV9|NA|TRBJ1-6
TGTGCCAGCAGCCCCACTGGTTCACCCCTCCACTTT
CASSPTGSPLHF
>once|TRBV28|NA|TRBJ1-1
TGTGCCAGCATTATACAGGGAAACACTGAAGCTTTCTTT
CASIIQGNTEAFF
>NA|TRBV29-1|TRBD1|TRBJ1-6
TGCAGCGCCCGGACAGGAGGATATAATTCACCCCTCCACTTT
CSARTGGYNSPLHF
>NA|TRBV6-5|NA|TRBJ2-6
NA
CASSIGTFGANVLTF
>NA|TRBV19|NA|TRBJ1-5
TGTGCCAGTCTCCCGGCAGGGTTCAATCAGCCCCAGCATTTT
CASLPAGFNQPQHF
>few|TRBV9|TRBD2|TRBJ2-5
TGTGCCAGCAGCGCGGGAGGGCTAGGCGGCGAGACCCAGTACTTC
CASSAGGLGGETQYF
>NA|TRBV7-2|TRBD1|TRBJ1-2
TGTGCCAGCAGCAACCCTTCGACAGGGACCTATGGCTACACCTTC
CASSNPSTGTYGYTF
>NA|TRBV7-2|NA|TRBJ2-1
TGTGCCAGCAGCCTATACCTCTTGAATGAGCAGTTCTTC
CASSLYLLNEQFF
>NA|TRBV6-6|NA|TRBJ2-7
TGTGCCAGCAGGCGGGACAGCACCTACGAGCAGTACTTC
CASRRDSTYEQYF
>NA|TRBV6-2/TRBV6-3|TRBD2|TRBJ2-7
TGTGCCAGCAGTTACGGGGGGACTAGCGCACCCTACGAGCAGTACTTC
CASSYGGTSAPYEQYF
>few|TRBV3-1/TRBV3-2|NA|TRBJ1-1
TGTGCCAGCAGCCAACGTTTGAACACTGAAGCTTTCTTT
CASSQRLNTEAFF
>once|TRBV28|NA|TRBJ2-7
TGTGCCAGCAGCCGCGCCTCCACCAGGGTACACGAGCAGTACTTC
CASSRASTRVHEQYF
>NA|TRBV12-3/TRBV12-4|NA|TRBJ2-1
TGTGCCAGCAGTTCAATCCACAATGAGCAGTTCTTC
CASSSIHNEQFF
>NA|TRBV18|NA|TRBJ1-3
TGTGCCAGCTCCCGCGGGCCAGACTCTGGAAACACCATATATTTT
CASSRGPDSGNTIYF
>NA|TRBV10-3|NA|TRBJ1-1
TGTGCCATCAGCGATGTTTCAGGGGACACTGAAGCTTTCTTT
CAISDVSGDTEAFF
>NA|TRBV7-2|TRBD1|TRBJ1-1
TGTGCCAGCAGCTTGACAGGGGGAGGCACTGAAGCTTTCTTT
CASSLTGGGTEAFF
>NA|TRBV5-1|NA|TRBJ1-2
TGCGCCAGCAGCTCCGACAGTTACTATGGCTACACCTTC
CASSSDSYYGYTF
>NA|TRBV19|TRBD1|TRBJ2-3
TGTGCCAGTAGCGGACAGGGTCACACAGATACGCAGTATTTT
CASSGQGHTDTQYF
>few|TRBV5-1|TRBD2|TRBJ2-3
TGCGCCAGCAGCTTGGGACTAGCGGGAGTCACAGATACGCAGTATTTT
CASSLGLAGVTDTQYF
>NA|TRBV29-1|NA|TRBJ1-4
TGCAGCGTCCGATTAGGGGCAGTAAATGAAAAACTGTTTTTT
CSVRLGAVNEKLFF
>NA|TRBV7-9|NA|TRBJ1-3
TGTGCCAGCAGCATCGGGATCTCTGGAAACACCATATATTTT
CASSIGISGNTIYF
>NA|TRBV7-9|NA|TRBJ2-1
TGTGCCAGCAGCACTCTCGGGCGGGACCGTTACAATGAGCAGTTCTTC
CASSTLGRDRYNEQFF
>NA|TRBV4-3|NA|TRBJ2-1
TGCGCCAGCAGCCAAGATCGGCAGGGCCCCTACAATGAGCAGTTCTTC
CASSQDRQGPYNEQFF
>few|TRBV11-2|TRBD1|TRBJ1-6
TGTGCCAGCAGATACACAGGGGGAAATAATTCACCCCTCCACTTT
CASRYTGGNNSPLHF
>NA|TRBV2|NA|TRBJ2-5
TGTGCCAGCAGTGAACGGGGGAGAGCAGAGACCCAGTACTTC
CASSERGRAETQYF
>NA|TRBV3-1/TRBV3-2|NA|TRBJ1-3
TGTGCCAGCAGCCAAGTGGCGGGGGGAGTTGGTGGAAACACCATATATTTT
CASSQVAGGVGGNTIYF
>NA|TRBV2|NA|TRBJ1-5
TGTGCCAGCAAAGTGGGGGGGGTAGGCAATCAGCCCCAGCATTTT
CASKVGGVGNQPQHF
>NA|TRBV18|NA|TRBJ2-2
TGTGCCAGCTCACCACCGCGGATAGGGGACACCGGGGAGCTGTTTTTT
CASSPPRIGDTGELFF
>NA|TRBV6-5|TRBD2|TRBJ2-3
TGTGCCAGCAGTTTCTCCCCCGGGGGGGGCACAGATACGCAGTATTTT
CASSFSPGGGTDTQYF
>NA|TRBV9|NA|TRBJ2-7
TGTGCCAGCAGCGTAGGGACAGGGAGGGATAGCGAGCAGTACTTC
CASSVGTGRDSEQYF
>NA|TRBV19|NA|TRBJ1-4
TGTGCCAGTAAGACAGGCCCGACATATAATGAAAAACTGTTTTTT
CASKTGPTYNEKLFF
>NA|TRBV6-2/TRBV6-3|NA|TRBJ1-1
TGTGCCAGCAGTTACTTGGGCCTTAGGCTATCGAACACTGAAGCTTTCTTT
CASSYLGLRLSNTEAFF
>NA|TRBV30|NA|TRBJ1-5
TGTGCCTGGAGTACCGGAGGCAATCAGCCCCAGCATTTT
CAWSTGGNQPQHF
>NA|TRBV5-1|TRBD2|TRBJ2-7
TGCGCCAGCAGCTTAGCGGGAGGGCCTAGCGAGCAGTACTTC
CASSLAGGPSEQYF
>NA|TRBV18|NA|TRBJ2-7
TGTGCCAGCTCACCTGCGAACGTATTCTACGAGCAGTACTTC
CASSPANVFYEQYF
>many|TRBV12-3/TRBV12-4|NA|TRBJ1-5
TGTGCCAGCAGTTGGGCCCGCAATCAGCCCCAGCATTTT
CASSWARNQPQHF
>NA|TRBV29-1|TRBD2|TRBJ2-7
TGCAGCGCCCTAGCGGGCGCCTCCTACGAGCAGTACTTC
CSALAGASYEQYF
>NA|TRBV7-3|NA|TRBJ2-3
TGTGCCAGCAGCCCCCAGGGGACCACAGATACGCAGTATTTT
CASSPQGTTDTQYF
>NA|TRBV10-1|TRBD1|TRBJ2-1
TGCGCCAGCAGTGAAGGGACAGCACGCTACAATGAGCAGTTCTTC
CASSEGTARYNEQFF
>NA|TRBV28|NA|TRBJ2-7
TGTGCCAGCAGTTTCGGACAGTCCTACGAGCAGTACTTC
CASSFGQSYEQYF
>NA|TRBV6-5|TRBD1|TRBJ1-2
TGTGCCAGCAGTTATACCGGGACAGACATCTACTATGGCTACACCTTC
CASSYTGTDIYYGYTF
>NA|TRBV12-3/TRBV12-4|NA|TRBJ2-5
TGTGCCAGCAGTTTAATCGGAGAGACCCAGTACTTC
CASSLIGETQYF
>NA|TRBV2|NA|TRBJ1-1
TGTGGCCAGGCCGGGGAGGGCACTGAAGCTTTCTTT
CGQAGEGTEAFF
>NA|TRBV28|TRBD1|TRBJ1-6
TGTGCCAGCAGGCCACAGGGGGCTAATAATTCACCCCTCCACTTT
CASRPQGANNSPLHF
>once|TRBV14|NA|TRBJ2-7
TGTGCCAGCAGCCATTATTCCTACGAGCAGTACTTC
CASSHYSYEQYF
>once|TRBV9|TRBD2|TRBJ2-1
TGTGCCAGCAGCGCGGGAGGAGTGAATGAGCAGTTCTTC
CASSAGGVNEQFF
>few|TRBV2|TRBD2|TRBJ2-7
TGTGCCAGCAGTGGACTAGCGTGGGGCGAGCAGTACTTC
CASSGLAWGEQYF